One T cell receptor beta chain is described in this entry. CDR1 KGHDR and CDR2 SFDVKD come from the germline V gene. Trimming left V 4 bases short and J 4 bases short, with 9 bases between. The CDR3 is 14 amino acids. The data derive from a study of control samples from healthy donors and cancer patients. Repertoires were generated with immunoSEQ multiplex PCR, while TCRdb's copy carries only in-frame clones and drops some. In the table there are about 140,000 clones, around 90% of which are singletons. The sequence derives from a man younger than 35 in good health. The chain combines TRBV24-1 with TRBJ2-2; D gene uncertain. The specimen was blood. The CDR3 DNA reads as TGTGCCACCAGTGAGGGGTTATCCACCGGGGAGCTGTTTTTT. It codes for CATSEGLSTGELFF.